The clone carrying this TCR beta chain was seen a few times. These data originate in a study of T-cell memory formation after mild COVID-19. Trimming took 6 bases from V and 5 from J, leaving 11 bases between them. Per the germline V gene, CDR1 is MNHEY and CDR2 is SMNVEV (reference sequence). The CDR3 totals 13 residues. MiXCR, applied by TCRdb to the 5' RACE reads, yields one record per CDR3 protein. The table has 280,000 or so distinct CDR3 sequences, 7.5% to 9.5% seen once. The receptor was derived from a young man who had mild COVID-19 (a few samples of this study predate the infection). Cell type and time point are not known. The material sequenced was PBMCs or a T cell subset sorted from them (not recorded which). The J gene is TRBJ1-5, the V gene TRBV27; the D is unclear. The CDR3 DNA reads as TGTGCCAGCAGGGGCAGACCCTATCAGCCCCAGCATTTT. Translated, it gives CASRGRPYQPQHF.